These 7 T cell receptor beta chains originate from one sample sequenced in a study of shared clonotypes between healthy human individuals. Profiled with immunoSEQ multiplex PCR; TCRdb holds only in-frame clones, not every one. The table lists approximately 500,000 clones, more than 65% of them singletons. The material sequenced was PBMCs. These receptors all stem from a woman between 35 and 50 years old in good health. Some clones in this sample may be carry-over from other donors' samples.

This CDR3 reads CASSSGQYYEQYF. CDR3 sequence (DNA): TGTGCCAGCAGTTCGGGACAGTACTACGAGCAGTACTTC. The J gene is TRBJ2-7, the V gene TRBV28; TRBD1 matches at 7 bases. Germline V lookup: CDR1 MDHEN, CDR2 SYDVKM. CDR3 length: 13 amino acids. V was clipped by 4 bases and J by 3 bases; unmatched bases: 3.

Comment on this clone: This specimen includes other DNA sequences encoding the same CDR3. The rearrangement uses TRBV18 and TRBJ1-2; a weak D match, TRBD1 (5 bases). Germline V gives CDR1 KGHSH, CDR2 LQKENI. The CDR3 is 13 amino acids. Trimming left V 3 bases short and J 2 bases short, with 7 bases between. The CDR3 here is CASSPGQNYGYTF. The CDR3 DNA reads TGTGCCAGCTCACCGGGGCAGAACTATGGCTACACCTTC.

The V and J genes are TRBV15 and TRBJ1-2; 9 bases align to TRBD1. Per germline, CDR1 LNHNV and CDR2 YYDKDF (reference sequence). This CDR3 is built from 14 residues. Trimming took 1 base from V and 7 from J; bases not matched to a gene: 4. CDR3 sequence: CATSRVQGALGYTF. In DNA form, the CDR3 reads TGTGCCACCAGCAGAGTACAGGGGGCGCTTGGCTACACCTTC.

This chain links TRBV28 with TRBJ2-3, with D unclear. The CDR3 is made up of 12 amino acids. V lost 5 bases and J 2 bases, leaving 5 bases between the germline ends. The germline CDR1 and CDR2 sequences are MDHEN and SYDVKM. The CDR3 DNA reads as TGTGCCAGCAGTACTCTCACAGATACGCAGTATTTT. Protein: CASSTLTDTQYF.

The chain recombines TRBV10-3 with TRBJ2-2, with D possibly TRBD1 on 5 matching bases. The germline CDR1 and CDR2 sequences are ENHRY and SYGVKD. V was trimmed by 4 bases and J by 1 base, leaving 7 bases between them. The CDR3 length is 14 residues. The CDR3 region is CAISGQQNTGELFF. The DNA of the CDR3 is TGTGCCATCAGTGGACAGCAGAACACCGGGGAGCTGTTTTTT.

This clone has only a few counts. CDR3 DNA sequence: TGTGCCAGCAGCGCTGGACTAGCGGGAGCAGGCGGGGAGCTGTTTTTT. Its translation: CASSAGLAGAGGELFF. The chain joins TRBV6-4 to TRBJ2-2, with 13 bases aligning to TRBD2. The CDR3 is made up of 16 amino acids. With 6 bases clipped from V and 7 bases from J, the junction kept 8 bases outside the gene matches. CDR1 and CDR2 from the germline V gene are MRHNA and SNTAGT.

This clone was seen ten or more times. The identical CDR3 is also encoded by other nucleotide sequences in the sample. The chain uses TRBV10-2 and TRBJ2-5; tentatively, D is TRBD2 (5 bases). CDR1 is WSHSY, CDR2 SAAADI, per germline. This CDR3 comprises 15 residues. Trimming shortened V by 0 bases and J by 4 bases, and 12 bases separated the two germline ends. CDR3: CASSESRGGRETQYF. The CDR3, as DNA: TGCGCCAGCAGTGAGTCCCGGGGTGGTCGAGAGACCCAGTACTTC.